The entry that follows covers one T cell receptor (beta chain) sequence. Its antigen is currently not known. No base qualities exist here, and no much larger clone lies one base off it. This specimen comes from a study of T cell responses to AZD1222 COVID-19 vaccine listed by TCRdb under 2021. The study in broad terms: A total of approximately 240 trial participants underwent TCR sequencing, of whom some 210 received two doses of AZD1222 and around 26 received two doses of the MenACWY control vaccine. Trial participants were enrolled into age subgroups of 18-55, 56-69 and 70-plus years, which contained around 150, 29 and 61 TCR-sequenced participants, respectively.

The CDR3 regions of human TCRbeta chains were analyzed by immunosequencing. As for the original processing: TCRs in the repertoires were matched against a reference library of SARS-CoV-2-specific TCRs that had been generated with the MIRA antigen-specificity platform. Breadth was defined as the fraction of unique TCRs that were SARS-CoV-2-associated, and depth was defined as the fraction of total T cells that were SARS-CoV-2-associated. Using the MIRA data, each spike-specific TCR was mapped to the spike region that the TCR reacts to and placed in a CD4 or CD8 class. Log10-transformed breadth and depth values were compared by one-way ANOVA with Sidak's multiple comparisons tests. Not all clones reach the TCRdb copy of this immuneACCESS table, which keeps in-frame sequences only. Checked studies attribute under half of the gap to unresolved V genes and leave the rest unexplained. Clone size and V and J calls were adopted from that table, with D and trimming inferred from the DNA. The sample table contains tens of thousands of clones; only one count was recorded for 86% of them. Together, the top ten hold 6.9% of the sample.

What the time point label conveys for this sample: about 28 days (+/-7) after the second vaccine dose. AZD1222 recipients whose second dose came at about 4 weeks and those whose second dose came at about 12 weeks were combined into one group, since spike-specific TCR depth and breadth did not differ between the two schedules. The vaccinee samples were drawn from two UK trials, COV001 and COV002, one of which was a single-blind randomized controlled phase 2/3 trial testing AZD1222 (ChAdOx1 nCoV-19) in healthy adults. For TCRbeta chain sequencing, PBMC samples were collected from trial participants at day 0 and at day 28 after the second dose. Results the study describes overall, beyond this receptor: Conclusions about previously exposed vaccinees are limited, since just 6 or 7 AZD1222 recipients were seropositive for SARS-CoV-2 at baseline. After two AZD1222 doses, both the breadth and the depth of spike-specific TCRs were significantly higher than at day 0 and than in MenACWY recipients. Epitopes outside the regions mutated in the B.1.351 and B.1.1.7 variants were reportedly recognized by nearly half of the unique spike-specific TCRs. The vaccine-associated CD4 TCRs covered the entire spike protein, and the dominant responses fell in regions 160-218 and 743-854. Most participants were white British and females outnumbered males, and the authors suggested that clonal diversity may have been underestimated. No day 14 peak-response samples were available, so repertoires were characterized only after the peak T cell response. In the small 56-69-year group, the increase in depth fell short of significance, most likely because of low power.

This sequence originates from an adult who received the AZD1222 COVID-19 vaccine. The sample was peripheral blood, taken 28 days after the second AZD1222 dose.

The DNA sequence is as follows: TGTGCCAGCAGTGAAGCGGGGACAGGAGGACTAGCTAACTATGGCTACACCTTC. Its product reads: CASSEAGTGGLANYGYTF. Recombination linked TRBV6-1 to TRBJ1-2, with 8 bases in between that match TRBD1. In the germline V gene, CDR1 corresponds to MNHNS and CDR2 to SASEGT. V is cut back by 0 bases and J by 0 bases, with 9 bases in the junction unmatched. The CDR3 runs 18 amino acids, cysteine and phenylalanine included. The CDR3 DNA has 54 bases and is translated from base 1.